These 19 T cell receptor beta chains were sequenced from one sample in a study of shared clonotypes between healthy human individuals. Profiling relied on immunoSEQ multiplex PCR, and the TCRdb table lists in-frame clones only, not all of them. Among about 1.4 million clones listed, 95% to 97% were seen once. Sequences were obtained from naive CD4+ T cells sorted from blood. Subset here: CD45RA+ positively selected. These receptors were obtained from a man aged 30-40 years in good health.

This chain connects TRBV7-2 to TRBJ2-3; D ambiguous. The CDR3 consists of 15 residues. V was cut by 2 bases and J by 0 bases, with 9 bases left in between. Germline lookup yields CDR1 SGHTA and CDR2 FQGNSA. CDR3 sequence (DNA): TGTGCCAGCAGCTTAAGCCTCGCGAGCACAGATACGCAGTATTTT. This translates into CASSLSLASTDTQYF. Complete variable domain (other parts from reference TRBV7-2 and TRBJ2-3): GAGVSQSPSNKVTEKGKDVELRCDPISGHTALYWYRQSLGQGLEFLIYFQGNSAPDKSGLPSDRFSAERTGGSVSTLTIQRTQQEDSAVYLCASSLSLASTDTQYFGPGTRLTVL.

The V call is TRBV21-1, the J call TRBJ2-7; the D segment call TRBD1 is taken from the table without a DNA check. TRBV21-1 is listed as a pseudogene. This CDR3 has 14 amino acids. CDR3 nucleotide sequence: TGTGCCAGCAGCAACCGGACAGGGCACTACGAGCAGTACTTC. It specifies CASSNRTGHYEQYF.

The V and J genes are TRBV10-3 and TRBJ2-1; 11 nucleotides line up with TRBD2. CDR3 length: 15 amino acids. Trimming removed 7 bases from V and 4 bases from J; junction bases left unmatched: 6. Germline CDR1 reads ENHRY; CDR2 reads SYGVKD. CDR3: CAINPTSGNYNEQFF. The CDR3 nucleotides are TGTGCCATCAACCCGACTAGCGGGAATTACAATGAGCAGTTCTTC.

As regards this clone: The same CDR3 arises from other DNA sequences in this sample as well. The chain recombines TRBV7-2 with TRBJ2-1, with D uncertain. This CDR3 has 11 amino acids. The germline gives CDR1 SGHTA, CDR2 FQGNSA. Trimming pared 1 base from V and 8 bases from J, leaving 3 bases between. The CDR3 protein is CASSLVDEQFF. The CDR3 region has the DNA TGTGCCAGCAGCTTAGTTGATGAGCAGTTCTTC.

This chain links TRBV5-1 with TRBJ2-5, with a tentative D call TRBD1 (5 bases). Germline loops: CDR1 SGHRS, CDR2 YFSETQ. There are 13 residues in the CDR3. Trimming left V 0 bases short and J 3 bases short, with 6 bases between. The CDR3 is CASSLAREETQYF. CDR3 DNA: TGCGCCAGCAGCTTGGCCAGGGAAGAGACCCAGTACTTC.

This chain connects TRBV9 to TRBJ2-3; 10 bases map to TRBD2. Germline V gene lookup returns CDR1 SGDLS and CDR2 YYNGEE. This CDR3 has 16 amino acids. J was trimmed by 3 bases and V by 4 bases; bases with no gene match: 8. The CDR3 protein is CASSLGLAESTDTQYF. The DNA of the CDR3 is TGTGCCAGCAGCCTCGGACTAGCGGAAAGTACAGATACGCAGTATTTT.

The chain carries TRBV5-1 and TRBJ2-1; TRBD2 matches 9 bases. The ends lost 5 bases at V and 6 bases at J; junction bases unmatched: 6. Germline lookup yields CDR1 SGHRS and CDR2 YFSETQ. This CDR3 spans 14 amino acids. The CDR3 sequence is CASRSGTSTNEQFF. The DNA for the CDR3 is TGCGCCAGCAGGTCCGGGACTAGCACCAATGAGCAGTTCTTC.

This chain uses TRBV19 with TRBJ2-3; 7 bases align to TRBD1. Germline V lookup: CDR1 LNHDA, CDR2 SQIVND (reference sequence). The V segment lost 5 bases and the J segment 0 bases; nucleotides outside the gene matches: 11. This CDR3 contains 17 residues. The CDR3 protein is CASSPTDRVPSTDTQYF. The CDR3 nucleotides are TGTGCCAGTAGTCCCACCGACAGGGTCCCCAGCACAGATACGCAGTATTTT.

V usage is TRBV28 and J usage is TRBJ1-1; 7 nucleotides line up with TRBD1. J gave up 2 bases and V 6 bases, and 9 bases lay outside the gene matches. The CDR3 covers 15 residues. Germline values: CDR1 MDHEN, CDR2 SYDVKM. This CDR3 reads CASSQTGRLNTEAFF. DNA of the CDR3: TGTGCCAGCAGCCAGACAGGGCGACTAAACACTGAAGCTTTCTTT.

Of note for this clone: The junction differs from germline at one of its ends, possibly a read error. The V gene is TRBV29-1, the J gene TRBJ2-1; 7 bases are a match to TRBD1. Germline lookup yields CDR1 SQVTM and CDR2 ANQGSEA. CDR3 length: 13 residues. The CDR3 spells CSVQDRVESEQFF. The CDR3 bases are TGCAGCGTTCAAGACAGGGTGGAGAGTGAGCAGTTCTTC.

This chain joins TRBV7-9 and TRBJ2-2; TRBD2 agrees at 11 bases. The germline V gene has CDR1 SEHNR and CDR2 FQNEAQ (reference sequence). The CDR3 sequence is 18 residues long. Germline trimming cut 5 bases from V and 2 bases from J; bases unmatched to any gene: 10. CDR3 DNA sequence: TGTGCCAGCAGCCCCCTTGAGCTAGCGGGAGGAAACACCGGGGAGCTGTTTTTT. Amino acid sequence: CASSPLELAGGNTGELFF.

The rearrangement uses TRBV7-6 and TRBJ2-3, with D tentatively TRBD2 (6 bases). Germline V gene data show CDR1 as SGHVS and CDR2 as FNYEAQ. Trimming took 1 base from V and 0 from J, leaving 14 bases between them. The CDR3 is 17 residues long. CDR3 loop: CASSLGPAGPSTDTQYF. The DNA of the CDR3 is TGTGCCAGCAGCTTAGGACCAGCGGGTCCTAGCACAGATACGCAGTATTTT.

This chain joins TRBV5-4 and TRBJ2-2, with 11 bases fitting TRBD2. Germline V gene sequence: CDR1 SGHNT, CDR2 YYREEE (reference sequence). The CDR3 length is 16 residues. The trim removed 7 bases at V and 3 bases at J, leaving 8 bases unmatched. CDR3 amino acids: CASLTTSGSYTGELFF. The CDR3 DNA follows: TGTGCCAGCCTGACCACTAGCGGGAGTTACACCGGGGAGCTGTTTTTT. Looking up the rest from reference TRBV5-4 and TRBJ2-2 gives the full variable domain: ETGVTQSPTHLIKTRGQQVTLRCSSQSGHNTVSWYQQALGQGPQFIFQYYREEENGRGNFPPRFSGLQFPNYSSELNVNALELDDSALYLCASLTTSGSYTGELFFGEGSRLTVL.

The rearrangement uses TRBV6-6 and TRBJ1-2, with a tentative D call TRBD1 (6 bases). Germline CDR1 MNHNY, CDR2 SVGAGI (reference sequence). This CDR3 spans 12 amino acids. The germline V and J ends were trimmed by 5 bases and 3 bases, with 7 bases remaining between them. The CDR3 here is CASSRQDYGYTF. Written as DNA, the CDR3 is TGTGCCAGCAGTAGACAGGACTATGGCTACACCTTC.

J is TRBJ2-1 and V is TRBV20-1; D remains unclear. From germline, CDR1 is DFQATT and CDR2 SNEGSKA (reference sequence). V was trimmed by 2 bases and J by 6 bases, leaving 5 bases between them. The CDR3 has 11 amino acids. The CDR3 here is CSARFVNEQFF. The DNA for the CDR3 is TGCAGTGCTAGATTTGTCAATGAGCAGTTCTTC.

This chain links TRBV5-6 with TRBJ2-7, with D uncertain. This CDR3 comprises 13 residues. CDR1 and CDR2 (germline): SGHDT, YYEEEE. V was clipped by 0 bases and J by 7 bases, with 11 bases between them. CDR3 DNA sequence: TGTGCCAGCAGCTTGGACCCGGGCCGAGAGCAGTACTTC. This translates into CASSLDPGREQYF.

CDR3 protein: CASSLEAGMNTGELFF. Written as DNA, the CDR3 is TGTGCCAGCAGCTTAGAAGCGGGAATGAACACCGGGGAGCTGTTTTTT. The V gene is TRBV9, the J gene TRBJ2-2, with 7 nucleotides matching TRBD2. Looked up from germline, CDR1 is SGDLS and CDR2 is YYNGEE. V was clipped by 4 bases and J by 1 base; unmatched bases: 7. The CDR3 runs to 16 residues.

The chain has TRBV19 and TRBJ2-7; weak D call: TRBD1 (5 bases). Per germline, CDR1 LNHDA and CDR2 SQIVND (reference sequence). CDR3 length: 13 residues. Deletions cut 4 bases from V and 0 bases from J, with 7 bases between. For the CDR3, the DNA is TGTGCCAGTAGTAGGGGCCCCTCCTACGAGCAGTACTTC. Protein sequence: CASSRGPSYEQYF.

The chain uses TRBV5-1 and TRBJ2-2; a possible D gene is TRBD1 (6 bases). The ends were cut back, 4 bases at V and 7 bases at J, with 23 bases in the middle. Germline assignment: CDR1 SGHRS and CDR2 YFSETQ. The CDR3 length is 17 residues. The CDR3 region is CASSPQSGTLSGGELFF. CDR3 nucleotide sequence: TGCGCCAGCAGCCCGCAGTCCGGGACACTATCAGGCGGGGAGCTGTTTTTT.